Below are 4 T cell receptor beta chains sequenced from a single sample in a study of blood T cell repertoires in COVID-19. Sequenced by immunoSEQ multiplex PCR; TCRdb stores in-frame clones only, minus some. This table has approximately 300,000 clones, about 90% appearing once. The sequenced sample consisted of PBMCs or T cells enriched from blood (not recorded which). The receptors here all came from a woman aged 30 to 39 who had recovered from COVID-19.

The chain is built from TRBV12-5 and TRBJ2-1; 9 positions match TRBD1. CDR3 length: 16 residues. The V gene end was trimmed by 7 bases and the J gene end by 7 bases; junction bases not matched to a gene: 14. CDR1 is LGHNT, CDR2 FRNRAP, per germline. DNA for the CDR3: TGTGCTAGTGCCATGGGGGGGACAGGGAACCGGAATGAGCAGTTCTTC. It codes for CASAMGGTGNRNEQFF.

The V call is TRBV9, the J call TRBJ1-6, with TRBD1 identical over 9 bases. The CDR3 has 14 amino acids. After removal of 3 bases from V and 9 bases from J, the junction contained 4 bases not matched to a gene. Germline loops: CDR1 SGDLS, CDR2 YYNGEE. CDR3 loop: CASSAGTGSSPLHF. DNA for the CDR3: TGTGCCAGCAGCGCCGGGACAGGGAGTTCACCCCTCCACTTT.

This sequence joins TRBV9 and TRBJ1-6, with 10 bases aligning to TRBD1. The CDR3 is 13 amino acids. Germline CDR1 SGDLS, CDR2 YYNGEE. After removal of 5 bases from V and 9 bases from J, the junction contained 2 bases not matched to a gene. The CDR3 DNA is TGTGCCAGCAGTTGGACAGGGGGTTCACCCCTCCACTTT. It specifies CASSWTGGSPLHF.

V and J are TRBV9 and TRBJ1-2; tentatively, D is TRBD1 (5 bases). This CDR3 spans 12 amino acids. Trimming cost V 0 bases and J 5 bases, with 5 bases left between them. Germline V lookup: CDR1 SGDLS, CDR2 YYNGEE. Here the CDR3 reads CASSVEGYGYTF. CDR3 DNA: TGTGCCAGCAGCGTAGAGGGGTATGGCTACACCTTC.